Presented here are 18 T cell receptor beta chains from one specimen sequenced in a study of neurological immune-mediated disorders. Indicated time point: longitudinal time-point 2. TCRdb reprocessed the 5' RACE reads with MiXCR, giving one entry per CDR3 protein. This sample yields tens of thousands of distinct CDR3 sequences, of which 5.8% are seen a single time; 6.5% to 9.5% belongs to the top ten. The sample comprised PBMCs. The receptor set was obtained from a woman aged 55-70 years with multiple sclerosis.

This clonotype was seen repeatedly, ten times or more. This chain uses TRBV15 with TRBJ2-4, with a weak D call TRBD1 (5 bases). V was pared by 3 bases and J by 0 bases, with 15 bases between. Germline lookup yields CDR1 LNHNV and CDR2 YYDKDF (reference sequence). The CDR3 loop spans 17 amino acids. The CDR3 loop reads CATSRARTSLAKNIQYF. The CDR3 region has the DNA TGTGCCACCAGCAGGGCTAGGACAAGTCTAGCCAAAAACATTCAGTACTTC.

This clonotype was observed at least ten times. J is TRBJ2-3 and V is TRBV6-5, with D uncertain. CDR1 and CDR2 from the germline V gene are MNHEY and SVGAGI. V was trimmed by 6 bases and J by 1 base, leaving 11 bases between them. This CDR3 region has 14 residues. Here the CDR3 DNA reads TGTGCCAGCAGCAACTTTGCGGGCACAGATACGCAGTATTTT. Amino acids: CASSNFAGTDTQYF.

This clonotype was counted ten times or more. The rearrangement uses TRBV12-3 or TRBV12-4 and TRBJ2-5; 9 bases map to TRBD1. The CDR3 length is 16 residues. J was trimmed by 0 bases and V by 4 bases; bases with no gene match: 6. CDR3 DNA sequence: TGTGCCAGCAGTTCCGGGACAGGGTCGTACCAAGAGACCCAGTACTTC. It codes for CASSSGTGSYQETQYF.

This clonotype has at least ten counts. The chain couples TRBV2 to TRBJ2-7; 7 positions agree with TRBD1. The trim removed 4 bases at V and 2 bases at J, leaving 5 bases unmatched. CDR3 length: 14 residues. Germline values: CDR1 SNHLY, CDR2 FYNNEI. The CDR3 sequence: CASSAGQPPYEQYF. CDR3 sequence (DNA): TGTGCCAGCAGTGCGGGACAGCCTCCCTACGAGCAGTACTTC.

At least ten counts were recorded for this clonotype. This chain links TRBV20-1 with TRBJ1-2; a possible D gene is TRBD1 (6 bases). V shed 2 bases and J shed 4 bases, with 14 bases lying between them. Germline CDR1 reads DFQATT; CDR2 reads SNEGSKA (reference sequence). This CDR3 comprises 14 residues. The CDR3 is CSARSPGTLYGYTF. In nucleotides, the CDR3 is TGCAGTGCTAGATCCCCCGGGACACTCTATGGCTACACCTTC.

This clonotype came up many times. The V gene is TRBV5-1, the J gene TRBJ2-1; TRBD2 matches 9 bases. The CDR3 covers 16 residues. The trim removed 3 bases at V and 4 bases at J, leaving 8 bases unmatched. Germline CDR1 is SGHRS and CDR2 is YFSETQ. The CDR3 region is CASSSTRGGAYNEQFF. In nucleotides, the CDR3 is TGCGCCAGCAGCTCAACCCGCGGGGGGGCGTACAATGAGCAGTTCTTC.

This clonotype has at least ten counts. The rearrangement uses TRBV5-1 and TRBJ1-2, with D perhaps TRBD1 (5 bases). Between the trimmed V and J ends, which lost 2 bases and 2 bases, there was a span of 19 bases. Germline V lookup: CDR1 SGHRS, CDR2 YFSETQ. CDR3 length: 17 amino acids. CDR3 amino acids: CASSFTRGGQGNYGYTF. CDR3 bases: TGCGCCAGCAGCTTCACCCGAGGAGGGCAGGGCAACTATGGCTACACCTTC. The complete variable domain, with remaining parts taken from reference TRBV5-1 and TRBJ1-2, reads KAGVTQTPRYLIKTRGQQVTLSCSPISGHRSVSWYQQTPGQGLQFLFEYFSETQRNKGNFPGRFSGRQFSNSRSEMNVSTLELGDSALYLCASSFTRGGQGNYGYTFGSGTRLTVV.

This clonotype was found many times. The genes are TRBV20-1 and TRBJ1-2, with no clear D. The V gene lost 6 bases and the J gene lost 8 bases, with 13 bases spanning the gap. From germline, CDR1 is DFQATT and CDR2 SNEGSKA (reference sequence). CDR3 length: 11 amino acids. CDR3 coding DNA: TGCAGTGCATTGGCGGGCTTCGGCTACACCTTC. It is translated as CSALAGFGYTF.

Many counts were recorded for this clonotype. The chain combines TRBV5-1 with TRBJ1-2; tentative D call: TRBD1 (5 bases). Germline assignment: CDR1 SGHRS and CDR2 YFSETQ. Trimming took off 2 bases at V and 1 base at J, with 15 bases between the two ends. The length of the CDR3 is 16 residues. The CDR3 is CASSFRVEDGNYGYTF. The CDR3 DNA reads TGCGCCAGCAGCTTCAGGGTCGAGGACGGTAACTATGGCTACACCTTC. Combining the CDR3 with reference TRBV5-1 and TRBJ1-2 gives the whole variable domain KAGVTQTPRYLIKTRGQQVTLSCSPISGHRSVSWYQQTPGQGLQFLFEYFSETQRNKGNFPGRFSGRQFSNSRSEMNVSTLELGDSALYLCASSFRVEDGNYGYTFGSGTRLTVV.

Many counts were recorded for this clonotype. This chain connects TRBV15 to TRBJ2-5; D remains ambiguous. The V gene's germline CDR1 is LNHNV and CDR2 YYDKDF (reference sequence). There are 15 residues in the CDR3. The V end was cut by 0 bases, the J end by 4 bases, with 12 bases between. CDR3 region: CATSRDSGSIETQYF. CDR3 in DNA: TGTGCCACCAGCAGAGACTCAGGTTCTATAGAGACCCAGTACTTC. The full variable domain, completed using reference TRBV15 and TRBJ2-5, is DAMVIQNPRYQVTQFGKPVTLSCSQTLNHNVMYWYQQKSSQAPKLLFHYYDKDFNNEADTPDNFQSRRPNTSFCFLDIRSPGLGDTAMYLCATSRDSGSIETQYFGPGTRLLVL.

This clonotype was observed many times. CDR3 residues: CASSQTGTRNNEQFF. The CDR3 DNA sequence: TGCGCCAGCAGCCAAACCGGGACACGAAACAATGAGCAGTTCTTC. The chain links TRBV5-1 to TRBJ2-1; D is possibly TRBD1 (6 bases). V was trimmed by 4 bases and J by 5 bases, leaving 16 bases between them. The CDR3 runs 15 residues. The germline V gene has CDR1 SGHRS and CDR2 YFSETQ.

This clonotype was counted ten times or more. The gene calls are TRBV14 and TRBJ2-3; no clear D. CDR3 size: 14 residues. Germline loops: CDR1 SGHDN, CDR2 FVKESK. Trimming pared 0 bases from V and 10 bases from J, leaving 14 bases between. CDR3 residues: CASSQEVLSPAQYF. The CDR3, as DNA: TGTGCCAGCAGCCAAGAAGTTCTATCACCGGCGCAGTATTTT.

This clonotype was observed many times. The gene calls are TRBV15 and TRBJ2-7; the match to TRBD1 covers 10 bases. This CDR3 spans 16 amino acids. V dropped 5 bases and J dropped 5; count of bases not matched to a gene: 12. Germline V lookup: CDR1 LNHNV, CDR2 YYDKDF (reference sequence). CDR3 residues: CATSDAGQGFRHEQYF. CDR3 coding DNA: TGTGCCACCAGCGACGCGGGACAGGGGTTTAGGCACGAGCAGTACTTC.

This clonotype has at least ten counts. This CDR3 is CASSLVAGVGEAFF. CDR3 nucleotide sequence: TGTGCCAGCAGCTTAGTGGCAGGGGTGGGGGAAGCTTTCTTT. V is TRBV7-2 and J is TRBJ1-1, with D possibly being TRBD1 (6 bases). This CDR3 is built from 14 residues. The germline V gene encodes CDR1 SGHTA and CDR2 FQGNSA. The V end was cut by 1 base, the J end by 8 bases, with 14 bases between.

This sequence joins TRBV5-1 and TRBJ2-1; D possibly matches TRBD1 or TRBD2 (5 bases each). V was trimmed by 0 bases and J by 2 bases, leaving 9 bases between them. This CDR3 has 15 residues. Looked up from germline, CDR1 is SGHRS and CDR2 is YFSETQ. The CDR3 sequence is CASSLGGETYNEQFF. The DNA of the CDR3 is TGCGCCAGCAGCTTGGGAGGGGAGACCTACAATGAGCAGTTCTTC.

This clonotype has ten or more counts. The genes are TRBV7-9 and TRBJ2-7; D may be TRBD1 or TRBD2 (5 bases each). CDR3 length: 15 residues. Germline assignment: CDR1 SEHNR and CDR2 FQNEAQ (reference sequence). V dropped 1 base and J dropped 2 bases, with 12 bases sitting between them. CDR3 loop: CASSLEGTGPYEQYF. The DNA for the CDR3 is TGTGCCAGCAGCTTAGAAGGGACGGGTCCCTACGAGCAGTACTTC.

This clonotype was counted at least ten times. This CDR3 reads CASSYKTGGFTGELFF. The CDR3 DNA sequence: TGTGCCAGCAGTTACAAAACAGGGGGCTTTACCGGGGAGCTGTTTTTT. The genes are TRBV6-5 and TRBJ2-2; 9 bases are shared with TRBD1. This CDR3 has 16 residues. Germline V CDR1 and CDR2: MNHEY, SVGAGI. Trimming at V came to 2 bases and at J to 5 bases, leaving 6 bases not matched to a gene.

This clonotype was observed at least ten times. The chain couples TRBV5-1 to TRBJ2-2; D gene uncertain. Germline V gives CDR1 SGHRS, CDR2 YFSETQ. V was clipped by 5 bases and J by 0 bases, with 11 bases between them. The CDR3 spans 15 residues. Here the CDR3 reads CASRSEPTNTGELFF. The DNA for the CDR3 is TGCGCCAGCAGGAGTGAGCCTACGAACACCGGGGAGCTGTTTTTT.